The entry below describes one T cell receptor (beta chain). Its antigen is not known. Via MiXCR, TCRdb re-called the 5' RACE reads, giving one row per CDR3 protein. Of about 9,100 distinct CDR3 sequences in the sample, 60% are singletons; the top ten hold roughly 5.7%. The study's findings and limits: The larger-cohort validation was restricted to a single TCR beta V-J rearrangement rather than whole repertoires.

V shed 6 bases, J shed 7 bases, and the junction held 6 bases outside the gene matches. The CDR3 runs 13 residues. The rearrangement joins TRBV12-3 or TRBV12-4 to TRBJ1-5; 7 nucleotides align to TRBD1. The sequencing input was tumor-infiltrating memory CD4+ T cells sorted from the breast tumor. Described subset: memory CD4+ T cells, CD4+CD45RO+CD25-. The sequence derives from a female donor with breast cancer. The CDR3 DNA follows: TGTGCCAGCAGCAGAGACAGGGTACAGCCCCAGCATTTT. Protein sequence: CASSRDRVQPQHF.